A single sample is the source of the 20 T cell receptor beta chains below, sequenced in a study of T cell responses to AZD1222 COVID-19 vaccine. The assay was immunoSEQ multiplex PCR, and TCRdb's table has in-frame clones only and misses some. The sample holds more than 70,000 clones, roughly 90% seen once. The sample consisted of peripheral blood, taken 28 days after the second AZD1222 dose. These receptors were obtained from an adult who received the AZD1222 COVID-19 vaccine.

The chain joins TRBV12-3 or TRBV12-4 to TRBJ1-1; D gene uncertain. V shed 6 bases and J shed 7 bases, with 12 bases lying between them. The CDR3 is 12 amino acids. The CDR3 DNA follows: TGTGCCAGCAGCCTGGGGTTGGGTGAAGCTTTCTTT. Translation: CASSLGLGEAFF.

The chain has TRBV27 and TRBJ2-3; no firm D call. The CDR3 covers 15 residues. Trimming removed 8 bases from V and 4 bases from J, with 19 bases in between. The germline gives CDR1 MNHEY, CDR2 SMNVEV (reference sequence). Here the CDR3 reads CASGPKKGLSDTQYF. The DNA for the CDR3 is TGTGCCAGCGGGCCTAAGAAGGGCCTATCAGATACGCAGTATTTT.

CDR3 sequence: CASSLAEGRYYGYTF. CDR3 sequence (DNA): TGTGCCAGCAGCTTAGCGGAGGGGAGGTACTATGGCTACACCTTC. The chain has TRBV7-8 and TRBJ1-2; D is perhaps TRBD1 (5 bases). The CDR3 consists of 15 residues. Looked up from germline, CDR1 is SGHVS and CDR2 is FQNEAQ. V was trimmed by 0 bases and J by 3 bases, leaving 11 bases between them. Drawing the rest from reference TRBV7-8 and TRBJ1-2, the complete variable domain is GAGVSQSPRYKVAKRGQDVALRCDPISGHVSLFWYQQALGQGPEFLTYFQNEAQLDKSGLPSDRFFAERPEGSVSTLKIQRTQQEDSAVYLCASSLAEGRYYGYTFGSGTRLTVV.

The J gene is TRBJ1-1, the V gene TRBV19; D might be TRBD1 (6 bases). Germline V gene lookup returns CDR1 LNHDA and CDR2 SQIVND (reference sequence). Trimming removed 4 bases from V and 8 bases from J, with 11 bases in between. CDR3 size: 12 residues. The CDR3 region is CASSRGLQEAFF. The DNA for the CDR3 is TGTGCCAGTAGTAGGGGGCTACAGGAAGCTTTCTTT.

The chain uses TRBV6-4 and TRBJ2-3; 9 bases align to TRBD1. Germline lookup yields CDR1 MRHNA and CDR2 SNTAGT. The J segment lost 2 bases and the V segment lost 6 bases, leaving 6 bases of the junction unmatched. The CDR3 contains 15 residues. The CDR3 region has the DNA TGTGCCAGCAGCACTGGACAGGGGACCACAGATACGCAGTATTTT. Translating it yields CASSTGQGTTDTQYF.

The chain has TRBV18 and TRBJ1-1; 8 nucleotides line up with TRBD1. The CDR3 is 14 amino acids. Germline CDR1 KGHSH, CDR2 LQKENI. V lost 6 bases, J lost 4 bases, and 7 bases stayed unmatched. Written as DNA, the CDR3 is TGTGCCAGCTCGCCGATACAGGGGGGCACTGAAGCTTTCTTT. Protein sequence: CASSPIQGGTEAFF.

This chain connects TRBV28 to TRBJ2-3, with 10 bases matching TRBD2. The CDR3 contains 15 residues. Germline values: CDR1 MDHEN, CDR2 SYDVKM. Losses at the gene ends were 6 bases for V and 1 base for J; bases not matched to a gene: 4. The CDR3 spells CASSTLAGGTDTQYF. The CDR3 DNA follows: TGTGCCAGCAGCACTCTAGCGGGAGGCACAGATACGCAGTATTTT.

This sequence joins TRBV18 and TRBJ1-2, with 7 bases matching TRBD1. Germline V CDR1 and CDR2: KGHSH, LQKENI. The length of the CDR3 is 13 residues. V shed 3 bases and J 8 bases; nucleotides not matched to a gene: 6. Here the CDR3 reads CASSPQKDRGYTF. CDR3 nucleotides: TGTGCCAGCTCACCCCAGAAGGACAGGGGCTACACCTTC.

The V call is TRBV9, the J call TRBJ1-4; no clear D gene. Germline V gives CDR1 SGDLS, CDR2 YYNGEE. Trimming removed 4 bases from V and 6 bases from J, with 16 bases in between. CDR3 size: 15 residues. The CDR3 DNA reads as TGTGCCAGCAGCACATACGCGGGATCGGATGAAAAACTGTTTTTT. Protein sequence: CASSTYAGSDEKLFF.

The CDR3 DNA is TGTGCCAGTAGTATGAGGGGCGCTGGAAACACCATATATTTT. Protein product: CASSMRGAGNTIYF. The chain employs TRBV19 and TRBJ1-3; possible D gene TRBD1, 5 bases. The CDR3 consists of 14 residues. The germline V gene has CDR1 LNHDA and CDR2 SQIVND (reference sequence). V was clipped by 3 bases and J by 2 bases, with 8 bases between them.

The rearrangement links TRBV19 to TRBJ2-7; tentatively, D is TRBD2 (5 bases). V was pared by 5 bases and J by 3 bases, with 11 bases between. The CDR3 contains 13 residues. Germline V gives CDR1 LNHDA, CDR2 SQIVND (reference sequence). CDR3 in amino acids: CASSRDGLYEQYF. CDR3 in DNA: TGTGCCAGTAGTCGCGACGGACTCTACGAGCAGTACTTC.

The genes are TRBV11-3 and TRBJ2-1; 7 bases agree with TRBD2. CDR1 SGHNT and CDR2 YENEEA come from the germline V gene. The CDR3 totals 15 residues. J gave up 3 bases and V 1 base, and 3 bases lay outside the gene matches. This CDR3 is CASSLVGEGYNEQFF. Written as DNA, the CDR3 is TGTGCCAGCAGCTTAGTGGGGGAGGGCTACAATGAGCAGTTCTTC.

This chain joins TRBV4-1 and TRBJ2-7; weak D call: TRBD2 (6 bases). CDR3 size: 13 residues. CDR1 and CDR2 (germline): MGHRA, YSYEKL. V was clipped by 4 bases and J by 2 bases, with 9 bases between them. The CDR3 nucleotides are TGCGCCAGCAGCCGTAGCGGTCCCTACGAGCAGTACTTC. It encodes CASSRSGPYEQYF.

This clone was detected only once. The chain is built from TRBV6-5 and TRBJ1-2; TRBD1 matches at 8 bases. The CDR3 extends over 13 amino acids. J was trimmed by 4 bases and V by 5 bases; bases with no gene match: 3. Germline V gene lookup returns CDR1 MNHEY and CDR2 SVGAGI. The CDR3 loop reads CASSPGTGYGYTF. The CDR3 DNA is TGTGCCAGCAGTCCCGGGACAGGCTATGGCTACACCTTC.

The chain employs TRBV6-5 and TRBJ2-4; 8 bases are a match to TRBD2. The CDR3 has 15 residues. J was trimmed by 2 bases and V by 6 bases; bases with no gene match: 6. Germline V gives CDR1 MNHEY, CDR2 SVGAGI. The CDR3 DNA reads as TGTGCCAGCAGCTTTAGCGGGGCAACCAAAAACATTCAGTACTTC. Encoded protein: CASSFSGATKNIQYF.

The gene calls are TRBV4-3 and TRBJ1-1; D uncertain. Germline assignment: CDR1 LGHNA and CDR2 YSLEER. This CDR3 spans 15 amino acids. Deletions cut 4 bases from V and 1 base from J, with 13 bases between. Here the CDR3 reads CASSPRAAGNTEAFF. The CDR3 DNA follows: TGCGCCAGCAGCCCCCGCGCGGCGGGGAACACTGAAGCTTTCTTT.

This chain links TRBV10-1 with TRBJ1-1; D unresolved. The germline gives CDR1 WNHNN, CDR2 SYGVQD (reference sequence). This CDR3 comprises 13 residues. The germline V and J ends were trimmed by 3 bases and 1 base, with 6 bases remaining between them. CDR3 DNA: TGCGCCAGCAGTGACCAGCCGAACACTGAAGCTTTCTTT. It is translated as CASSDQPNTEAFF.

V usage is TRBV2 and J usage is TRBJ2-5, with TRBD2 matching over 10 bases. CDR3 length: 16 residues. Germline V gene data show CDR1 as SNHLY and CDR2 as FYNNEI. V dropped 2 bases and J dropped 5; count of bases not matched to a gene: 8. For the CDR3, the DNA is TGTGCCAGCAGTGAAACTAGCGGGAAGGGATGGGAGACCCAGTACTTC. Translating it yields CASSETSGKGWETQYF.

This clone appeared a single time. The gene calls are TRBV19 and TRBJ1-5; D gene uncertain. Germline-derived CDR1 and CDR2 are LNHDA and SQIVND (reference sequence). V dropped 5 bases and J dropped 4 bases, with 9 bases sitting between them. The CDR3 is 13 residues long. The CDR3 loop is CASSFLLNQPQHF. For the CDR3, the DNA is TGTGCCAGTAGTTTTCTACTTAATCAGCCCCAGCATTTT.

The chain uses TRBV11-3 and TRBJ2-7; D unresolved. With 4 bases removed from V and 0 bases from J, the gap between germline ends came to 13 bases. CDR1 is SGHNT, CDR2 YENEEA, per germline. The CDR3 has 15 amino acids. CDR3 loop: CASSSGHTSSYEQYF. CDR3 DNA sequence: TGTGCCAGCAGCTCTGGGCATACATCCTCCTACGAGCAGTACTTC.